One TCR beta chain is described in this entry. These data originate in a study of blood T cell repertoires in COVID-19. Study in general: From the United States, Italy and Spain came samples of acute and convalescent COVID-19. T cells, B-cell-depleted T cells, or PBMCs supplied cDNA or gDNA.

How the authors handled the data: Estimated nucleated cell counts came from reference gene primer amplification. This table comes from immunoSEQ multiplex PCR, and its TCRdb copy is limited to in-frame clones, with some not included. V, J and clone size are those of that table, while D and trimming were read from the DNA. The table includes 250,000 to 300,000 clones, around 81% detected once. CDR1 is SGHDT and CDR2 is YYEEEE in the germline V gene. Trimming took off 0 bases at V and 2 bases at J, with 12 bases between the two ends. There are 15 residues in the CDR3. The J gene is TRBJ2-7, the V gene TRBV5-6; a possible D gene is TRBD2 (6 bases). The sample taken for sequencing was peripheral blood. The sequence was obtained from a woman aged 60-75 years with active or convalescent COVID-19. The CDR3 protein is CASSLVSGTTYEQYF. Here the CDR3 DNA reads TGTGCCAGCAGCTTGGTTAGCGGAACAACCTACGAGCAGTACTTC.